A selection of T cell receptor beta chains follows, all from one sample in a study of shared clonotypes between healthy human individuals. Clones were read by immunoSEQ multiplex PCR, and TCRdb kept only the in-frame ones, dropping some. The table includes some 2 million clones, over 85% detected once. The specimen was naive CD4+ T cells sorted from blood. The receptors originated from a man younger than 35 in good health. CDR3s include the opening cysteine and the closing phenylalanine or tryptophan. Each record gives: J gene, CDR3 length, V gene, D gene, clone size, CDR3 protein, CDR3 DNA. The D gene is left open where the match is weak. Some rows mark clone size as missing; the rest say once, few, many or name a class of expanded clone.

J: TRBJ1-2
length: 13
V: TRBV6-6
D: NA
size: NA
CDR3: CASSYPGTYGYTF
DNA: TGTGCCAGCAGTTACCCCGGGACCTATGGCTACACCTTC

J: TRBJ2-6
length: 16
V: TRBV2
D: NA
size: NA
CDR3: CASRVNSHPGANVLTF
DNA: TGTGCCAGCAGAGTGAACAGTCATCCTGGGGCCAACGTCCTGACTTTC

J: TRBJ2-7
length: 16
V: TRBV6-1
D: NA
size: NA
CDR3: CASSEFGWGAPYEQYF
DNA: TGTGCCAGCAGTGAATTTGGATGGGGGGCCCCCTACGAGCAGTACTTC

J: TRBJ2-5
length: 14
V: TRBV11-2
D: TRBD2
size: NA
CDR3: CASSFLAGEETQYF
DNA: TGTGCCAGCAGCTTCCTAGCGGGGGAAGAGACCCAGTACTTC

J: TRBJ2-1
length: 12
V: TRBV2
D: TRBD2
size: NA
CDR3: CASRLADNEQFF
DNA: TGTGCCAGCAGGCTAGCGGACAATGAGCAGTTCTTC

J: TRBJ2-7
length: 18
V: TRBV2
D: TRBD2
size: NA
CDR3: CASSSQVPSGGSSYEQYF
DNA: TGTGCCAGCAGTTCCCAAGTGCCTAGCGGGGGAAGCTCCTACGAGCAGTACTTC

J: TRBJ2-4
length: 13
V: TRBV5-4
D: NA
size: once
CDR3: CASSLEGANIQYF
DNA: TGTGCCAGCAGCTTAGAGGGCGCAAACATTCAGTACTTC

J: TRBJ2-5
length: 16
V: TRBV12-5
D: TRBD1
size: NA
CDR3: CASGLGSGTAQETQYF
DNA: TGTGCTAGTGGTTTGGGTTCGGGGACAGCACAAGAGACCCAGTACTTC

J: TRBJ2-3
length: 13
V: TRBV5-6
D: NA
size: NA
CDR3: CASSFDLGDTQYF
DNA: TGTGCCAGCAGTTTTGATTTGGGAGATACGCAGTATTTT

J: TRBJ1-5
length: 14
V: TRBV6-5
D: NA
size: NA
CDR3: CASSYGLSNQPQHF
DNA: TGTGCCAGCAGTTACGGCCTGAGCAATCAGCCCCAGCATTTT